The T cell receptor (beta chain) described here comes from a study of blood T cell repertoires in COVID-19. In the study overall: COVID-19 samples, acute and convalescent, were from the United States, Italy and Spain. The analysed material was cDNA or gDNA that came from T cells, B-cell-depleted T cells, or PBMCs.

Germline loops: CDR1 GTSNPN, CDR2 SVGIG (reference sequence). The CDR3 contains 21 residues. V was pared by 2 bases and J by 1 base, with 23 bases of the junction left unmatched. Sequenced by immunoSEQ multiplex PCR; TCRdb stores in-frame clones only, minus some. Of about 220,000 clones listed, 86% are singletons. The genes are TRBV30 and TRBJ1-1, with 9 bases fitting TRBD1. Sample: peripheral blood. The source is a young man who had recovered from COVID-19. The CDR3 DNA is TGTGCCTGGAGTCAATCCCGGGACAGGGTAACGAAGAGGATTAAGAACACTGAAGCTTTCTTT. The encoded protein is CAWSQSRDRVTKRIKNTEAFF.